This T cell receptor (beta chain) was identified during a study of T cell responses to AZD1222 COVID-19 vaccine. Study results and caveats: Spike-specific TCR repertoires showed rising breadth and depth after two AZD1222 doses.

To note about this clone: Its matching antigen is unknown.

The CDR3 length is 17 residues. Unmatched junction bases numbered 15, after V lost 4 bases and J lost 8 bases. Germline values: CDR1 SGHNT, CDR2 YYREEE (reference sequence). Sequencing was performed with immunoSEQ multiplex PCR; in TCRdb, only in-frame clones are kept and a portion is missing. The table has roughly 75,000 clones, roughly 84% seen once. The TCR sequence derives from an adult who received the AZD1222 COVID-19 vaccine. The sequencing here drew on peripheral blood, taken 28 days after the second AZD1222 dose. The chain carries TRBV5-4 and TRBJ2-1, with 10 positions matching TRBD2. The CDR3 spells CASSPDMVLAGMDEQFF. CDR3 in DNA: TGTGCCAGCAGCCCTGATATGGTACTAGCGGGGATGGATGAGCAGTTCTTC.